This T cell receptor beta chain is drawn from a study of T cells in Graves' hyperthyroidism and ophthalmopathy. Whole-study results and caveats: For ophthalmopathy, model prediction preceded onset by a median approximately 6 months.

The source material, RNA transcripts, was used to amplify TCR beta CDR3 regions. A first-round RT-PCR of the TCR CDR3 used the HTBI primer set. TCRdb reprocessed the multiplex PCR reads with MiXCR, giving one entry per CDR3 protein. This table has roughly 400,000 distinct CDR3 sequences, around an eighth appearing once. This clonotype was detected ten times or more. Its matching antigen is unknown. Sequencing used blood. The TCR originated in a man over 45 with Graves' ophthalmopathy.

The CDR3 coding sequence is TGTGCCAGCAGCTTAGGTCCGGGACAGGGGCACTACACCTTC. Translation: CASSLGPGQGHYTF. The rearrangement links TRBV7-8 to TRBJ1-2, with 10 nucleotides matching TRBD1. V lost 1 base, J lost 10 bases, and 6 bases stayed unmatched. Germline V gene lookup returns CDR1 SGHVS and CDR2 FQNEAQ. This CDR3 comprises 14 residues. Based on the CDR3 plus reference TRBV7-8 and TRBJ1-2, the full variable domain is GAGVSQSPRYKVAKRGQDVALRCDPISGHVSLFWYQQALGQGPEFLTYFQNEAQLDKSGLPSDRFFAERPEGSVSTLKIQRTQQEDSAVYLCASSLGPGQGHYTFGSGTRLTVV.